The 23 T cell receptor beta chains below all came from one sample that was sequenced in a study of T cells in Graves' hyperthyroidism and ophthalmopathy. From RNA transcripts, TCR beta CDR3 regions were amplified. TCR CDR3 regions were first amplified by RT-PCR with HTBI primers. TCRdb analysed the multiplex PCR reads with MiXCR anew, one entry per CDR3 protein. The data show hundreds of thousands of distinct CDR3 sequences, 35% to 40% seen once. Sequenced input: blood. These receptors were taken from a man aged 18 to 30 with Graves' hyperthyroidism.

The chain employs TRBV29-1 and TRBJ2-2; 8 bases fit TRBD1. With 6 bases clipped from V and 8 bases from J, the junction kept 5 bases outside the gene matches. The CDR3 covers 12 residues. Germline V CDR1 and CDR2: SQVTM, ANQGSEA. The CDR3 region has the DNA TGCAGCGTGGTACAGGGGGGAGGGGAGCTGTTTTTT. It encodes CSVVQGGGELFF.

The genes are TRBV7-3 and TRBJ2-3; D call uncertain. V was trimmed by 5 bases and J by 2 bases, leaving 11 bases between them. This CDR3 has 14 amino acids. Germline V gives CDR1 SGHTA, CDR2 FQGTGA. The CDR3 bases are TGTGCCAGCAGCCGCGGACCGCACACAGATACGCAGTATTTT. Translated: CASSRGPHTDTQYF.

Note on this clonotype: Compared with germline, one end of the junction differs, possibly owing to a read error. The chain employs TRBV7-9 and TRBJ2-7; D remains ambiguous. This CDR3 region has 15 residues. Germline CDR1 and CDR2: SEHNR and FQNEAQ (reference sequence). CDR3 region: CASSQVNAGSYEQYF. The CDR3 DNA reads as TGCGCCAGCAGCCAAGTAAACGCAGGTTCCTACGAGCAGTACTTC.

This clonotype was picked up one time. A much larger clone sits a single nucleotide away, making a read error possible. V usage is TRBV25-1 and J usage is TRBJ1-1; D is perhaps TRBD1 (6 bases). This CDR3 has 13 residues. The V end was cut by 11 bases, the J end by 4 bases, with 17 bases between. CDR1 MGHDK and CDR2 SYGVNS come from the germline V gene. For the CDR3, the DNA is TGTGCCGGCTTGTTAACAGGGAGCACTGAAGCTTTCTTT. Amino acids: CAGLLTGSTEAFF.

The chain couples TRBV7-2 to TRBJ2-7; 10 bases align to TRBD1. The length of the CDR3 is 18 residues. J was trimmed by 3 bases and V by 6 bases; bases with no gene match: 17. Germline values: CDR1 SGHTA, CDR2 FQGNSA. In nucleotides, the CDR3 is TGTGCCAGCAGTTCCCCGGCCTTTGGGACAGGGGACCGCTACGAGCAGTACTTC. Its translation: CASSSPAFGTGDRYEQYF.

This clonotype has only a few counts. This chain uses TRBV5-6 with TRBJ2-7; weak D call: TRBD1 (5 bases). The CDR3 length is 14 residues. Germline CDR1 SGHDT, CDR2 YYEEEE. V lost 3 bases and J 0 bases, leaving 10 bases between the germline ends. The CDR3 bases are TGTGCCAGCAGCTCTTGGGGCGGCTCCTACGAGCAGTACTTC. This encodes CASSSWGGSYEQYF. Drawing the rest from reference TRBV5-6 and TRBJ2-7, the complete variable domain is DAGVTQSPTHLIKTRGQQVTLRCSPKSGHDTVSWYQQALGQGPQFIFQYYEEEERQRGNFPDRFSGHQFPNYSSELNVNALLLGDSALYLCASSSWGGSYEQYFGPGTRLTVT.

This clonotype appeared many times. The genes are TRBV12-3 or TRBV12-4 and TRBJ1-2; D remains unclear. The CDR3 consists of 15 residues. V was shortened by 5 bases and J by 4 bases, with 17 bases between the two germline ends. DNA of the CDR3: TGTGCCAGCAGTCCGACCATTGACGGAGGCTATGGCTACACCTTC. This sequence encodes CASSPTIDGGYGYTF.

As concerns this clonotype: It may be a read error: a sequence one base away is much more abundant. The chain links TRBV5-1 to TRBJ2-2, with D perhaps matching TRBD2 (6 bases). This CDR3 is built from 15 residues. Germline CDR1 reads SGHRS; CDR2 reads YFSETQ. CDR3 coding DNA: TGCGCCAGCAGCTTGGCCCCGGGTGCCACCGGGGGGCTGTTTTTT. Residues: CASSLAPGATGGLFF.

The chain employs TRBV19 and TRBJ1-1, with 7 bases identical to TRBD1. The CDR3 totals 15 residues. J gave up 1 base and V 10 bases, and 12 bases lay outside the gene matches. In germline, CDR1 is LNHDA, CDR2 SQIVND (reference sequence). The CDR3 DNA follows: TGTGCCACTAGACAGGGCCCTAGGCGGAACACTGAAGCTTTCTTT. It is translated as CATRQGPRRNTEAFF.

Note on this clonotype: A much larger clonotype is one base distant, so this may be a read error. This sequence joins TRBV7-3 and TRBJ2-7; the D gene is possibly TRBD2 (5 bases). V lost 5 bases and J lost 2, with 13 bases in between. The CDR3 runs 14 residues. The germline CDR1 and CDR2 sequences are SGHTA and FQGTGA. The DNA of the CDR3 is TGTGCCAGCAGCCGAGGATCCGGGACCTACGAGCAGTACTTC. It is translated as CASSRGSGTYEQYF.

This clonotype occurred a few times. The chain uses TRBV12-3 or TRBV12-4 and TRBJ2-7; a weak D match, TRBD1 (6 bases). The CDR3 has 12 amino acids. V was trimmed by 6 bases and J by 8 bases, leaving 14 bases between them. The CDR3 is CASRPGVGQQYF. Written as DNA, the CDR3 is TGTGCCAGCAGACCAGGGGTGGGTCAGCAGTACTTC.

This clonotype was found a few times. This sequence joins TRBV7-9 and TRBJ2-5; D is ambiguous. V dropped 1 base and J dropped 0 bases, with 6 bases sitting between them. The germline V gene has CDR1 SEHNR and CDR2 FQNEAQ (reference sequence). This CDR3 region has 14 residues. The CDR3 DNA sequence: TGTGCCAGCAGCTTAGATGGGGACCAAGAGACCCAGTACTTC. Its translation: CASSLDGDQETQYF.

On this clonotype: This likely came from a read error, as a far larger clone is one base away. The chain employs TRBV4-3 and TRBJ1-1, with D possibly TRBD1 on 5 matching bases. Trimming left V 3 bases short and J 3 bases short, with 8 bases between. The CDR3 extends over 13 amino acids. Germline-derived CDR1 and CDR2 are LGHNA and YSLEER. CDR3 sequence: CASSQGVDTEAFF. Here the CDR3 DNA reads TGCGCCAGCAGCCAGGGGGTGGACACTGAAGCTTTCTTT.

The chain combines TRBV5-1 with TRBJ1-1; tentative D call: TRBD1 (6 bases). With 0 bases removed from V and 10 bases from J, the gap between germline ends came to 7 bases. Per germline, CDR1 SGHRS and CDR2 YFSETQ. The CDR3 spans 11 residues. The DNA for the CDR3 is TGCGCCAGCAGCTTGGAGGGGGGAGCTTTCTTT. The encoded protein is CASSLEGGAFF. The variable domain in full, with the rest retrieved from reference TRBV5-1 and TRBJ1-1, is KAGVTQTPRYLIKTRGQQVTLSCSPISGHRSVSWYQQTPGQGLQFLFEYFSETQRNKGNFPGRFSGRQFSNSRSEMNVSTLELGDSALYLCASSLEGGAFFGQGTRLTVV.

The rearrangement joins TRBV12-3 or TRBV12-4 to TRBJ2-5, with 8 bases aligning to TRBD2. J was trimmed by 9 bases and V by 6 bases; bases with no gene match: 18. CDR3 length: 16 residues. This CDR3 is CASSLGGGRFSMSQYF. The CDR3 bases are TGTGCCAGCAGCCTAGGCGGGGGGCGGTTTAGTATGTCCCAGTACTTC.

This clonotype was seen many times. This rearrangement joins TRBV7-2 to TRBJ1-3, with 7 positions matching TRBD1. Germline V gene lookup returns CDR1 SGHTA and CDR2 FQGNSA. The CDR3 consists of 15 residues. The V segment lost 5 bases and the J segment 3 bases; nucleotides outside the gene matches: 7. As DNA, the CDR3 is TGTGCCAGCAGCCTTAGACAGGGAGGTGGAAACACCATATATTTT. Translation: CASSLRQGGGNTIYF.

This clonotype showed up just a few times. The CDR3, as DNA: TGTGCCAGCAGCTCCCGGGACGGCGGATACGAGCAGTACTTC. Its translation: CASSSRDGGYEQYF. This chain connects TRBV7-2 to TRBJ2-7, with D perhaps being TRBD1 or TRBD2 (5 bases each). Trimming removed 4 bases at V and 4 bases at J, with 14 bases between. Per the germline V gene, CDR1 is SGHTA and CDR2 is FQGNSA. The CDR3 has 14 residues. The entire variable domain, with the rest obtained from reference TRBV7-2 and TRBJ2-7, is as follows: GAGVSQSPSNKVTEKGKDVELRCDPISGHTALYWYRQSLGQGLEFLIYFQGNSAPDKSGLPSDRFSAERTGGSVSTLTIQRTQQEDSAVYLCASSSRDGGYEQYFGPGTRLTVT.

This clonotype was seen once. The rearrangement links TRBV7-2 to TRBJ2-5, with 12 bases identical to TRBD2. The CDR3 has 15 amino acids. The V and J ends lost 3 bases and 11 bases, in that order; junction bases with no gene match: 10. CDR1 is SGHTA, CDR2 FQGNSA, per germline. The DNA of the CDR3 is TGTGCCAGCAGCTTGAGGACTAGCGGGGCAGATACGCAGTACTTC. Protein sequence: CASSLRTSGADTQYF.

This clonotype occurred many times. This may be a read error: a much more frequent sequence differs by one nucleotide. The V call is TRBV6-5, the J call TRBJ1-1; perhaps TRBD1 as D (5 bases). This CDR3 has 12 amino acids. Trimming pared 5 bases from V and 4 bases from J, leaving 8 bases between. Germline-derived CDR1 and CDR2 are MNHEY and SVGAGI. The CDR3 sequence: CASSGDGTEAFF. The CDR3 DNA follows: TGTGCCAGCAGTGGGGACGGCACTGAAGCTTTCTTT.

This clonotype was detected only a few times. The rearrangement links TRBV6-4 to TRBJ2-5; D gene uncertain. V was shortened by 3 bases and J by 4 bases, with 6 bases between the two germline ends. CDR3 length: 12 residues. Germline V gene lookup returns CDR1 MRHNA and CDR2 SNTAGT. CDR3 protein: CASSERRETQYF. CDR3 sequence (DNA): TGTGCCAGCAGTGAGCGTAGAGAGACCCAGTACTTC.

This clonotype was seen ten or more times. The chain joins TRBV5-6 to TRBJ2-7, with TRBD1 as a possible D gene (6 bases). Looked up from germline, CDR1 is SGHDT and CDR2 is YYEEEE. Trimming pared 6 bases from V and 7 bases from J, leaving 14 bases between. The CDR3 runs 12 residues. The CDR3 is CASNNQGQEQYF. DNA for the CDR3: TGTGCCAGCAACAATCAGGGGCAAGAGCAGTACTTC.

The chain uses TRBV19 and TRBJ1-1; weak D call: TRBD1 (5 bases). Per germline, CDR1 LNHDA and CDR2 SQIVND (reference sequence). Trimming stripped 10 bases from V and 5 bases from J, with 11 bases between. CDR3 length: 11 residues. The CDR3 loop is CATRTGTEAFF. CDR3 nucleotides: TGTGCCACCAGAACAGGAACTGAAGCTTTCTTT.

There are a few counts of this clonotype. This chain links TRBV11-2 with TRBJ2-7, with 7 positions matching TRBD1. The CDR3 has 17 residues. J lost 4 bases, V lost 4 bases, and 16 bases had no gene match. The germline gives CDR1 SGHAT, CDR2 FQNNGV. The DNA of the CDR3 is TGTGCCAGCAGCTCCTTTGCCACGGACAGGAGAACTTACGAGCAGTACTTC. Translation gives CASSSFATDRRTYEQYF.